This T cell receptor (beta chain) was sequenced for a study of CD8+ T cells in alopecia areata. Sequencing used cDNA as its template, made by extracting RNA and reverse transcribing it. Clones were read by immunoSEQ multiplex PCR, and TCRdb kept only the in-frame ones, dropping some. The sample consists of about 210,000 clones, less than 45% of them appearing once. Stated treatment: oral pan-JAK inhibitor, 5-10 mg twice daily. This clone qualifies as medium-sized. The TCR comes from a human donor with alopecia areata. Material: CD4+ T cells sorted from blood, obtained at approximately week 36, from a patient treated with tofacitinib.

CDR3 bases: TGTGCCAGCAGTTTAAGCCTAGCGGGTATCAATGAGCAGTTCTTC. It translates to CASSLSLAGINEQFF. V usage is TRBV28 and J usage is TRBJ2-1, with 8 nucleotides matching TRBD2. Germline trimming cut 2 bases from V and 6 bases from J; bases unmatched to any gene: 6. CDR1 is MDHEN, CDR2 SYDVKM, per germline. The CDR3 is 15 amino acids.